This T cell receptor beta chain is from a study of OX40 agonist ivuxolimab in advanced cancers. Germline assignment: CDR1 GTSNPN and CDR2 SVGIG (reference sequence). V was trimmed by 0 bases and J by 0 bases, leaving 11 bases between them. This CDR3 region has 16 residues. TCRdb keeps only in-frame clones here, not all; method: immunoSEQ multiplex PCR. Here the sample spans 84,000 or so clones, more than 80% being singletons. The specimen comprised CD4+ or CD8+ T cells sorted from blood, sampled in a trial of the OX40 agonist ivuxolimab. The TCR originated in an adult with an advanced solid tumor such as melanoma, head and neck, liver or kidney cancer. V and J are TRBV30 and TRBJ2-2; the D is unclear. The CDR3 sequence: CAWSVPWASNTGELFF. The CDR3 nucleotides are TGTGCCTGGAGTGTTCCTTGGGCTTCGAACACCGGGGAGCTGTTTTTT.